Only a few counts were recorded for the clone carrying this T cell receptor beta chain. V lost 1 base and J lost 1, with 11 bases in between. Germline-derived CDR1 and CDR2 are SGHTA and FQGNSA. CDR3 size: 16 residues. The table came from immunoSEQ multiplex PCR; TCRdb's copy has only in-frame clones and leaves some out. The table includes about 56,000 clones, about 83% detected once. These data belong to a study of T cell changes during pregnancy in multiple sclerosis. The clonotype was recovered from a human donor whose cells served as feeder cells for cultures in a pregnancy study. The sample consisted of peripheral blood from another person, used as feeder cells. V gene TRBV7-2 combines with J gene TRBJ1-5; perhaps TRBD1 as D (6 bases). The DNA of the CDR3 is TGTGCCAGCAGCTTAGTAGGGGGGAAAAGCAATCAGCCCCAGCATTTT. It translates to CASSLVGGKSNQPQHF.